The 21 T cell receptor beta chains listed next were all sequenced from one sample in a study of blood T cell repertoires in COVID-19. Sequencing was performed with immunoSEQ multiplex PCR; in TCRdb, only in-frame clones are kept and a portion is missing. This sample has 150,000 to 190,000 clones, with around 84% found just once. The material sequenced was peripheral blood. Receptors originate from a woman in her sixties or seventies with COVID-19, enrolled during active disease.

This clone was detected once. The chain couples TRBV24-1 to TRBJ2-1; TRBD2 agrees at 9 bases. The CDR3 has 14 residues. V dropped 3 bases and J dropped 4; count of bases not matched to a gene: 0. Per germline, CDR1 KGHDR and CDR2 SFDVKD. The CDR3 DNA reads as TGTGCCACCAGTGATGCGGGAGGGTACAATGAGCAGTTCTTC. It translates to CATSDAGGYNEQFF.

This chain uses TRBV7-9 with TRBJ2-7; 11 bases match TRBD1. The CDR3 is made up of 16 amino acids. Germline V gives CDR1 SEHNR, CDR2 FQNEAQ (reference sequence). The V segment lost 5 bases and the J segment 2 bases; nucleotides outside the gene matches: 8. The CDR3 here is CASSLGQGVPPYEQYV. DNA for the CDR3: TGTGCCAGCAGCCTGGGACAGGGGGTGCCCCCCTACGAGCAGTACGTC.

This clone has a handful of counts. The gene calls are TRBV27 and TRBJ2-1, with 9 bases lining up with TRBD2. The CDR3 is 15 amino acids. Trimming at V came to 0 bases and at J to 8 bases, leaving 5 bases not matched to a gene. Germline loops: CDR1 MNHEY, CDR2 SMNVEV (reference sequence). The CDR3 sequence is CASSLSAGGAYEQFF. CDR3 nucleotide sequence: TGTGCCAGCAGTTTATCTGCGGGAGGGGCCTATGAGCAGTTCTTC.

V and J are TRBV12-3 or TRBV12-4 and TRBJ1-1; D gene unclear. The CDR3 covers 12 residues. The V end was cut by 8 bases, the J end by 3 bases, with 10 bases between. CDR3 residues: CASSGGHTEAFF. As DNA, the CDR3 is TGTGCCAGCTCAGGCGGGCACACTGAAGCTTTCTTT.

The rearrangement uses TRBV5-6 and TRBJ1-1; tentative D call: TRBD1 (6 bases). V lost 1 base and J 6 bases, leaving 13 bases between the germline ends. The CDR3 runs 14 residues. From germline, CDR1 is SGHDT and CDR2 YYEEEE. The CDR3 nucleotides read TGTGCCAGCAGCTTGACAGGGCCACGGCCTGAAGCTTTCTTT. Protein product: CASSLTGPRPEAFF.

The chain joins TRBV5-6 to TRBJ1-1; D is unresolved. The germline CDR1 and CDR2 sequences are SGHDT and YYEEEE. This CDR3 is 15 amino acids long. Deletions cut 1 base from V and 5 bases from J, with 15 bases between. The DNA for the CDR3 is TGTGCCAGCAGCTTGACGGGGAGGTTCGGGACTGAAGCTTTCTTT. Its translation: CASSLTGRFGTEAFF.

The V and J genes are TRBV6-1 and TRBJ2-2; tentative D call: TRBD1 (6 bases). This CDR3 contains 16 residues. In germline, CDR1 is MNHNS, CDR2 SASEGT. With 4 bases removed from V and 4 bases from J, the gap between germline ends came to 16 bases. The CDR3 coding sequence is TGTGCCAGCAGTGGAGTACAGGGTGGGACCACCGGGGAGCTGTTTTTT. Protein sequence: CASSGVQGGTTGELFF.

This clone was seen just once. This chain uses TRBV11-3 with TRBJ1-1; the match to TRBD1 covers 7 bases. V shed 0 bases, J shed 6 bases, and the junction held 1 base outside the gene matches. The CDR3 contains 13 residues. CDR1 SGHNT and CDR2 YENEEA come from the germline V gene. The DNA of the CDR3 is TGTGCCAGCAGCTTAGATGGGACAGCTGAAGCTTTCTTT. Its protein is CASSLDGTAEAFF. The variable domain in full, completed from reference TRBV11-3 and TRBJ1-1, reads EAGVVQSPRYKIIEKKQPVAFWCNPISGHNTLYWYLQNLGQGPELLIRYENEEAVDDSQLPKDRFSAERLKGVDSTLKIQPAELGDSAVYLCASSLDGTAEAFFGQGTRLTVV.

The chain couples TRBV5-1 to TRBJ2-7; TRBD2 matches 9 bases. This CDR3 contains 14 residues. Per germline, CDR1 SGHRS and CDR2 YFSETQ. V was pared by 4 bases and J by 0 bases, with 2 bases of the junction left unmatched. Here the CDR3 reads CASSHSGSSYEQYF. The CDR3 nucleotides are TGCGCCAGCAGCCATAGCGGGAGCTCCTACGAGCAGTACTTC.

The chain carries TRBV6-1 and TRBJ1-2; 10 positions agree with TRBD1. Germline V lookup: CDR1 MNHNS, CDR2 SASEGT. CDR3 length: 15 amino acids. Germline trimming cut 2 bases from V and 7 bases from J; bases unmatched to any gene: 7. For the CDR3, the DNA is TGTGCCAGCAGTGAAAGGGGACAGGGGAGAGGTGGCTACACCTTC. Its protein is CASSERGQGRGGYTF.

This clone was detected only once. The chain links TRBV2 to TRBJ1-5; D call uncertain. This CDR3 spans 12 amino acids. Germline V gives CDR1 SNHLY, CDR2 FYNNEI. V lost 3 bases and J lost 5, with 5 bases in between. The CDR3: CASSDPDQPQHF. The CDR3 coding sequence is TGTGCCAGCAGTGACCCTGATCAGCCCCAGCATTTT.

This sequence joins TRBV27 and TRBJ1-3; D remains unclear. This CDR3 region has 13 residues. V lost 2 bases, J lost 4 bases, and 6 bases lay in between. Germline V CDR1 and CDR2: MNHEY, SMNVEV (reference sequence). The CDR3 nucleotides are TGTGCCAGCAGTTTAGTAATCGGAAACACCATATATTTT. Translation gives CASSLVIGNTIYF.

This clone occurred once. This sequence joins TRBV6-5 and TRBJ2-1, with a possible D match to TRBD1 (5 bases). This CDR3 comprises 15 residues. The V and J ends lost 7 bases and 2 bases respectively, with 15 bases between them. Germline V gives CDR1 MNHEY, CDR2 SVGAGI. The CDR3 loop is CASKTDTDPYNEQFF. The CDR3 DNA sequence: TGTGCCAGCAAGACGGACACCGACCCCTACAATGAGCAGTTCTTC.

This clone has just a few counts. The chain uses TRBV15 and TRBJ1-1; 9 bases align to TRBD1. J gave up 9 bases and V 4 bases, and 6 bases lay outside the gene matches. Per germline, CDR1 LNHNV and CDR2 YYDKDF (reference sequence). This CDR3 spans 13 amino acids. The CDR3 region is CATSTSGTGKAFF. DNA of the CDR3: TGTGCCACCAGCACCAGTGGGACAGGGAAAGCTTTCTTT. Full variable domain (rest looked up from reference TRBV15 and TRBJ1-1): DAMVIQNPRYQVTQFGKPVTLSCSQTLNHNVMYWYQQKSSQAPKLLFHYYDKDFNNEADTPDNFQSRRPNTSFCFLDIRSPGLGDTAMYLCATSTSGTGKAFFGQGTRLTVV.

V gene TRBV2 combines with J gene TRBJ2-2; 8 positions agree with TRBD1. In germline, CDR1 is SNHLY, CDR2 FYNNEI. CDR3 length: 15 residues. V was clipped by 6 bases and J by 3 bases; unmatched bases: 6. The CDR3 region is CASRGQVADTGELFF. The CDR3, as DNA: TGTGCCAGCAGGGGACAGGTCGCAGACACCGGGGAGCTGTTTTTT.

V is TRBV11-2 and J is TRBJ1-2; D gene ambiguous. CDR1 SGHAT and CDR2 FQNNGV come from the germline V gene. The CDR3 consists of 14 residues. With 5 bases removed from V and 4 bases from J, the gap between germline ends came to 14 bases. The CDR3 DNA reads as TGTGCCAGCAGCCCCTCTACTGGAGGCTATGGCTACACCTTC. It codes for CASSPSTGGYGYTF.

The CDR3 loop reads CASSQQGGGNTIYF. The CDR3 DNA is TGTGCCAGCAGCCAACAGGGTGGGGGAAACACCATATATTTT. The V call is TRBV7-9, the J call TRBJ1-3, with TRBD1 as a possible D gene (6 bases). CDR3 size: 14 residues. Between the trimmed V and J ends, which lost 5 bases and 4 bases, there was a span of 12 bases. The germline CDR1 and CDR2 sequences are SEHNR and FQNEAQ (reference sequence).

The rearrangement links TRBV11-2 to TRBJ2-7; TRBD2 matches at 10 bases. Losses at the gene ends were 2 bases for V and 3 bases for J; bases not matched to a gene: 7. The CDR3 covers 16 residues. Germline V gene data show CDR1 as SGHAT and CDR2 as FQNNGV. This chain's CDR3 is CASSLPGLAVGYEQYF. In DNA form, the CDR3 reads TGTGCCAGCAGCTTACCAGGACTAGCGGTAGGCTACGAGCAGTACTTC.

The CDR3 loop is CASSPPDRYNYGYTF. CDR3 in DNA: TGTGCCAGCTCACCACCAGACAGATACAACTATGGCTACACCTTC. The chain uses TRBV18 and TRBJ1-2; D may be TRBD1 (5 bases). V dropped 0 bases and J dropped 2 bases, with 10 bases sitting between them. The CDR3 is made up of 15 amino acids. Looked up from germline, CDR1 is KGHSH and CDR2 is LQKENI.

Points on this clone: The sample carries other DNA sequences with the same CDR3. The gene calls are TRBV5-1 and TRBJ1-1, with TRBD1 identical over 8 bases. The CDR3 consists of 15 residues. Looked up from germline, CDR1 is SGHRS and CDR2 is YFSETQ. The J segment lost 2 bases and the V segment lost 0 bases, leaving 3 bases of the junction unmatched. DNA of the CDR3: TGCGCCAGCAGCTTGGATGGACAGGGAAACACTGAAGCTTTCTTT. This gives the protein CASSLDGQGNTEAFF. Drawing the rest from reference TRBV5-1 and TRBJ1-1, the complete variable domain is KAGVTQTPRYLIKTRGQQVTLSCSPISGHRSVSWYQQTPGQGLQFLFEYFSETQRNKGNFPGRFSGRQFSNSRSEMNVSTLELGDSALYLCASSLDGQGNTEAFFGQGTRLTVV.

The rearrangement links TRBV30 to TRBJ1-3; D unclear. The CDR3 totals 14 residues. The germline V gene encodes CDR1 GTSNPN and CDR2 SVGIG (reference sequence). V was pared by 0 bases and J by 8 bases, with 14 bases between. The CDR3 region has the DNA TGTGCCTGGAGTGTAGGATCGCGAGGAGACACCATATATTTT. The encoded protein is CAWSVGSRGDTIYF.